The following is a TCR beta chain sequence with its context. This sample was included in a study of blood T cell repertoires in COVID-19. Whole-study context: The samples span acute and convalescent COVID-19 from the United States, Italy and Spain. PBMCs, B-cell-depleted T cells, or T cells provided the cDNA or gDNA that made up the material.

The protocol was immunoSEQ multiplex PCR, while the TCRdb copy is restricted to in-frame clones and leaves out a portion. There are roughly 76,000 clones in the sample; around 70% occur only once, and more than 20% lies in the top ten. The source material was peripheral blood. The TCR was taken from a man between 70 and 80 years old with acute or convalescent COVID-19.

This CDR3 is CASSNLGLRQDTQYF. The CDR3, as DNA: TGTGCCAGTAGTAATCTGGGACTGAGGCAAGATACGCAGTATTTT. V is TRBV19 and J is TRBJ2-3, with D maybe TRBD2 (6 bases). Trimming left V 4 bases short and J 5 bases short, with 16 bases between. The CDR3 consists of 15 residues. Germline assignment: CDR1 LNHDA and CDR2 SQIVND (reference sequence).